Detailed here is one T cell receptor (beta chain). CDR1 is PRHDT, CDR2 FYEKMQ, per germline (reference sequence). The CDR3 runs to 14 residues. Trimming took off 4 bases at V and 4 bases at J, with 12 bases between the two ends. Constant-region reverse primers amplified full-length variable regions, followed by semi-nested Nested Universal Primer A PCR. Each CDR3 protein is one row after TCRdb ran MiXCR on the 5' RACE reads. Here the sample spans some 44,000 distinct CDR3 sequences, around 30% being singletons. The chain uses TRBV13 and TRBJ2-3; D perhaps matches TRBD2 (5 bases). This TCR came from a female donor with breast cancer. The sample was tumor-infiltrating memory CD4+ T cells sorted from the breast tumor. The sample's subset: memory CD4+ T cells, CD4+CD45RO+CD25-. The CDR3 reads CASSSGLPADTQYF. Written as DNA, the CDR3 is TGTGCCAGCAGCTCAGGACTCCCGGCAGATACGCAGTATTTT. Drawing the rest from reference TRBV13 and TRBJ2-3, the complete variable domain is AAGVIQSPRHLIKEKRETATLKCYPIPRHDTVYWYQQGPGQDPQFLISFYEKMQSDKGSIPDRFSAQQFSDYHSELNMSSLELGDSALYFCASSSGLPADTQYFGPGTRLTVL.